The clone carrying this TCR beta chain has more than one count but fewer than ten. The data were obtained in a study of response to subunit inactivated influenza vaccine. There are 13 residues in the CDR3. The germline V gene encodes CDR1 DFQATT and CDR2 SNEGSKA (reference sequence). One entry per CDR3 protein results from TCRdb running MiXCR on the RT-PCR reads. The data contain almost 600,000 distinct CDR3 sequences, about 15% of them seen just once; the ten biggest clones take up over 8.5%. This specimen consisted of PBMCs from blood, obtained 11 to 12 days after vaccination. This TCR derives from a man aged 50-59 years who received an inactivated influenza vaccine. The J gene is TRBJ2-3, the V gene TRBV20-1; 13 positions match TRBD2. The CDR3: CSVRTSGSDTQYF. The CDR3 region has the DNA TGCAGCGTAAGGACTAGCGGGAGTGATACGCAGTATTTT.